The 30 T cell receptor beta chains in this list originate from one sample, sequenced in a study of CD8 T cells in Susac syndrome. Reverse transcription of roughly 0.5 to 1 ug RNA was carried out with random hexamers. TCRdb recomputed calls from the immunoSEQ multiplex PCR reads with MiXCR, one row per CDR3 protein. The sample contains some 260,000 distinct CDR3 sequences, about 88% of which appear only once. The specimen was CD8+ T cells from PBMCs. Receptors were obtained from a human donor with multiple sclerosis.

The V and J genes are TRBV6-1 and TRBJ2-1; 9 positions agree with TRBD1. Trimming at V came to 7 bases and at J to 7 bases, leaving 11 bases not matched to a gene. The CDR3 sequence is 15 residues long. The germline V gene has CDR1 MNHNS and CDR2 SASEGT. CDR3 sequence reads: CASKIRTGERNEQFF. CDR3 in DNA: TGTGCCAGCAAAATCAGGACAGGGGAGAGGAATGAGCAGTTCTTC.

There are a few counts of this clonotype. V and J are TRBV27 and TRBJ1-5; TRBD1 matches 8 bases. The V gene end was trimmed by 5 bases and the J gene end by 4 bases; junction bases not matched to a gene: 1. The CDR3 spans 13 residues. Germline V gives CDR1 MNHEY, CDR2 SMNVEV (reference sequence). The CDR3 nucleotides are TGTGCCAGCAGTCGACAGGGGAATCAGCCCCAGCATTTT. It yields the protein CASSRQGNQPQHF.

CDR3 in DNA: TGCGCCAGCAGGGCGAAGGACAGGGGGCAAGCTTTCTTT. This translates into CASRAKDRGQAFF. The chain couples TRBV4-1 to TRBJ1-1; the match to TRBD1 covers 11 bases. This CDR3 comprises 13 residues. Germline lookup yields CDR1 MGHRA and CDR2 YSYEKL. The ends lost 6 bases at V and 9 bases at J; junction bases unmatched: 6.

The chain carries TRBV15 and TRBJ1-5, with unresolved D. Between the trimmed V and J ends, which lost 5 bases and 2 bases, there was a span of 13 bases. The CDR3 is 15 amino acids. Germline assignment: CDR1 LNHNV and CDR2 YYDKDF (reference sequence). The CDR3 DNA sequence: TGTGCCACCAGCCCCCAGCGGGCGGGCAATCAGCCCCAGCATTTT. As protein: CATSPQRAGNQPQHF.

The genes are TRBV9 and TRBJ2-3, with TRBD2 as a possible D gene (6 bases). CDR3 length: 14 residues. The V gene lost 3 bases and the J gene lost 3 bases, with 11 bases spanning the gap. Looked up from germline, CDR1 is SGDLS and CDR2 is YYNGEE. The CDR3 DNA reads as TGTGCCAGCAGCGGCGGGATACGGACAGATACGCAGTATTTT. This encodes CASSGGIRTDTQYF. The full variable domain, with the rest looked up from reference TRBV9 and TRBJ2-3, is DSGVTQTPKHLITATGQRVTLRCSPRSGDLSVYWYQQSLDQGLQFLIQYYNGEERAKGNILERFSAQQFPDLHSELNLSSLELGDSALYFCASSGGIRTDTQYFGPGTRLTVL.

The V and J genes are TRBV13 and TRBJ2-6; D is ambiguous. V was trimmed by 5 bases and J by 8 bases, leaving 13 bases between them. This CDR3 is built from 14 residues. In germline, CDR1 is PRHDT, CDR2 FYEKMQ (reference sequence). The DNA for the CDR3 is TGTGCCAGCAGCGCACGCGGCCGGACCAACGTCCTGACTTTC. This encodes CASSARGRTNVLTF.

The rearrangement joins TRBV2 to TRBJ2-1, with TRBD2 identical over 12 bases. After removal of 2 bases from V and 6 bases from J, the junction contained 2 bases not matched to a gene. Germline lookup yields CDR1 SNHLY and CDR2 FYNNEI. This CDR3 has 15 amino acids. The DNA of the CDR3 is TGTGCCAGCAGTGAACTAGCGGGAGGGCCCAATGAGCAGTTCTTC. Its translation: CASSELAGGPNEQFF.

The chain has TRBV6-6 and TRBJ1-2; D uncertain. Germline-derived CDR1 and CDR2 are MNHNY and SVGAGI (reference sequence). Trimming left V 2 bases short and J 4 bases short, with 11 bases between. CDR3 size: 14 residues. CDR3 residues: CASSYGGVGYGYTF. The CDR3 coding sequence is TGTGCCAGCAGTTACGGAGGTGTCGGCTATGGCTACACCTTC.

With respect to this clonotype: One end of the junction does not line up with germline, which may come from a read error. In nucleotides, the CDR3 is TGCGCCAGCAGCTACGAGGGGAACCCTGAAGCTTTCTTT. It is translated as CASSYEGNPEAFF. This chain joins TRBV5-1 and TRBJ1-1; D is possibly TRBD1 (5 bases). CDR3 length equals 13 residues. Germline assignment: CDR1 SGHRS and CDR2 YFSETQ.

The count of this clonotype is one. The DNA for the CDR3 is TGTGCCAGCGGCCACCGGGCAGCCTACGAGCAGTACTTC. Residues: CASGHRAAYEQYF. The rearrangement uses TRBV27 and TRBJ2-7, with D hard to call. The ends were cut back, 8 bases at V and 2 bases at J, with 13 bases in the middle. The CDR3 length is 13 residues. The germline V gene has CDR1 MNHEY and CDR2 SMNVEV (reference sequence).

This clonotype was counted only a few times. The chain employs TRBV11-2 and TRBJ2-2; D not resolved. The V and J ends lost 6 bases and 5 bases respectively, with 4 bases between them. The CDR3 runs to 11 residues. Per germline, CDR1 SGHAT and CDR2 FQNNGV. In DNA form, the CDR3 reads TGTGCCAGCAGACGGACCGGGGAGCTGTTTTTT. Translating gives CASRRTGELFF.

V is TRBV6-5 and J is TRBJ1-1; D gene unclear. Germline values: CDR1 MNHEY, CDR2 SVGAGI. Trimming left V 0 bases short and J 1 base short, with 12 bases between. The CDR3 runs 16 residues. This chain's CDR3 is CASSYSFTGRNTEAFF. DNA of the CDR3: TGTGCCAGCAGTTACTCGTTCACCGGTAGGAACACTGAAGCTTTCTTT.

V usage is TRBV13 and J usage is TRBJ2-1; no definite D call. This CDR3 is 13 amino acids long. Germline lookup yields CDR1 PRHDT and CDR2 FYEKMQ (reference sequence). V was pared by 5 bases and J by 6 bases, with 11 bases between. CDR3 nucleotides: TGTGCCAGCAGCCCCCCCGCCAGCAATGAGCAGTTCTTC. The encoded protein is CASSPPASNEQFF.

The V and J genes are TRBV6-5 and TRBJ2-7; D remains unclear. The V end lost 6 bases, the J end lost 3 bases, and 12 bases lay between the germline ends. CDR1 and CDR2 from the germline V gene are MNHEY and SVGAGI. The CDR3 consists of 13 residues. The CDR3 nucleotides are TGTGCCAGCAGCCTTGGACGGGTCTACGAGCAGTACTTC. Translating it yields CASSLGRVYEQYF.

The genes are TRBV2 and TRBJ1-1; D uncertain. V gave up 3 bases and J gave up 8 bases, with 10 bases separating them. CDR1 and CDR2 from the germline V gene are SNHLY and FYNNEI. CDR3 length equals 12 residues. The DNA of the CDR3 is TGTGCCAGCAGTGACACTAACAGAGAAGCTTTCTTT. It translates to CASSDTNREAFF.

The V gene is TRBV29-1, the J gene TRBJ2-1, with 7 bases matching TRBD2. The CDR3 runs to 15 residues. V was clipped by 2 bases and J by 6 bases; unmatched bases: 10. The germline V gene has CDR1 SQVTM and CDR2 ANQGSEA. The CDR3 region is CSVELAAAMINEQFF. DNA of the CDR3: TGCAGCGTTGAACTAGCGGCCGCAATGATCAATGAGCAGTTCTTC.

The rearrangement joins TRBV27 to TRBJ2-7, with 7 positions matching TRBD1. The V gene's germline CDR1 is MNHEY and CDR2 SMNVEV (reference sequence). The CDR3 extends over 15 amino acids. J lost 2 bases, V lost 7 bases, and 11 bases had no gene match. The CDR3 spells CASILNGDRAYEQYF. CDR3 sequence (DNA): TGTGCCAGCATTTTGAATGGGGACAGAGCCTACGAGCAGTACTTC.

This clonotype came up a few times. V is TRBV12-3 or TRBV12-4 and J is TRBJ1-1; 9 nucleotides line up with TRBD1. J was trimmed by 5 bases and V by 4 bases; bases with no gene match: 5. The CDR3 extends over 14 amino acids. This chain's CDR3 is CASSSGQGGTEAFF. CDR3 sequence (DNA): TGTGCCAGCAGTTCGGGACAGGGAGGTACTGAAGCTTTCTTT.

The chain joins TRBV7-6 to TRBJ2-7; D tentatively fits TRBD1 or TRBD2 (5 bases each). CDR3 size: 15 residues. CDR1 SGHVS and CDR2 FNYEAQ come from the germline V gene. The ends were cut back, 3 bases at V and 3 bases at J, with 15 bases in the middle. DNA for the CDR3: TGTGCCAGCAGCTTTAGGGACCAACCCCACTACGAGCAGTACTTC. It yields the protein CASSFRDQPHYEQYF.

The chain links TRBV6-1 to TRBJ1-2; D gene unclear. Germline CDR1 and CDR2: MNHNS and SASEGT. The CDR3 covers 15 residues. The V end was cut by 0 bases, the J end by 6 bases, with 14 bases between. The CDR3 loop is CASSEAAPRAHGYTF. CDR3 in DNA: TGTGCCAGCAGTGAAGCCGCCCCTAGGGCCCATGGCTACACCTTC.

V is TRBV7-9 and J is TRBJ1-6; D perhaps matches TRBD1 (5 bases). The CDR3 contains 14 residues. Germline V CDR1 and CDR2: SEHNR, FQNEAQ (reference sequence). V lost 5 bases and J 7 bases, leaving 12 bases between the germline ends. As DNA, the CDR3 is TGTGCCAGCAGCATCCGGGACCAAAATTCACCCCTCCACTTT. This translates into CASSIRDQNSPLHF.

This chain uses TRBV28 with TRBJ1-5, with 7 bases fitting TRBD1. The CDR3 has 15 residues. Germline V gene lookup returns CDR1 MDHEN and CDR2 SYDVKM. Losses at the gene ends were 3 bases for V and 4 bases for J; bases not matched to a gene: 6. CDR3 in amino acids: CASSFGRGRNQPQHF. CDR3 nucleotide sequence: TGTGCCAGCAGTTTTGGCAGGGGGAGAAATCAGCCCCAGCATTTT.

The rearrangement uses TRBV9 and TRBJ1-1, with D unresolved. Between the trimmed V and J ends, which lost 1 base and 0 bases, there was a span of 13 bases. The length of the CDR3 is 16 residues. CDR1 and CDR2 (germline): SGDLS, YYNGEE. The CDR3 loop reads CASSVTTDRMNTEAFF. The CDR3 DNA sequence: TGTGCCAGCAGCGTAACGACGGATAGAATGAACACTGAAGCTTTCTTT.

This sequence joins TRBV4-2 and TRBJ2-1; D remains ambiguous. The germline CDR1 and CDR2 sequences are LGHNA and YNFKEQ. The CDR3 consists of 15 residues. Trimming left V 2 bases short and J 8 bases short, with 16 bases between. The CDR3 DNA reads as TGTGCCAGCAGCCAATCAAGGCTCGGAACATATGAGCAGTTCTTC. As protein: CASSQSRLGTYEQFF.

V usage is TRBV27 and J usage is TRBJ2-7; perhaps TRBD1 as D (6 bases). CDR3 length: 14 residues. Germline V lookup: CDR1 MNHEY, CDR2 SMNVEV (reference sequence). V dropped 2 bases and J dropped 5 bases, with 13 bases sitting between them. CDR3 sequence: CASSLHRETDEQYF. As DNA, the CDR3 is TGTGCCAGCAGTTTACACAGGGAGACGGACGAGCAGTACTTC.

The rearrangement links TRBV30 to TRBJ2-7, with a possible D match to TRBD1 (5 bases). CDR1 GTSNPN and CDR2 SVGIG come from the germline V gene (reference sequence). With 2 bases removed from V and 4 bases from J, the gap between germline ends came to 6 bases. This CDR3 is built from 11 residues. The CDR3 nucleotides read TGTGCCTGGAGTCAGGGTTACGAGCAGTACTTC. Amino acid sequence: CAWSQGYEQYF.

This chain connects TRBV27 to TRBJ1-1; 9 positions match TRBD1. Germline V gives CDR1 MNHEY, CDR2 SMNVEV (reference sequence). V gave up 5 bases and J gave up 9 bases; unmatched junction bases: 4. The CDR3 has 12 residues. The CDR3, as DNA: TGTGCCAGCAGTCGGGGACAGGGCCAAGCTTTCTTT. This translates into CASSRGQGQAFF.

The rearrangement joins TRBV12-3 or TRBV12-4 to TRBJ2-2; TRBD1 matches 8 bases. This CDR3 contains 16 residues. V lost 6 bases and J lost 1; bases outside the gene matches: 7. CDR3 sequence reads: CASSRSGQGNTGELFF. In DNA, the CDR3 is TGTGCCAGCAGCCGTAGCGGACAGGGGAACACCGGGGAGCTGTTTTTT.

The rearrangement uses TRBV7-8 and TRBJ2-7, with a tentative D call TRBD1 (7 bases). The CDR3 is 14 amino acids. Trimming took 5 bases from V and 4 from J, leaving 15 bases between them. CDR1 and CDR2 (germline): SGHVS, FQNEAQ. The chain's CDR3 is CASSLGQTSYEQYF. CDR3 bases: TGTGCCAGCAGCCTGGGACAGACTAGTTACGAGCAGTACTTC.

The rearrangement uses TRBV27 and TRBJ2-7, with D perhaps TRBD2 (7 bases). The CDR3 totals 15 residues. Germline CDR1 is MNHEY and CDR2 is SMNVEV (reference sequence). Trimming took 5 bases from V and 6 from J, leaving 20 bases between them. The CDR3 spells CASSPLVGGGGEQYF. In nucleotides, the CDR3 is TGTGCCAGCAGTCCCCTCGTGGGAGGGGGTGGCGAGCAGTACTTC.